These 14 T cell receptor beta chains were all obtained from the same sample, sequenced in a study of T cells in pancreatic ductal adenocarcinoma. The selected patients with pancreatic ductal adenocarcinoma had surgery but no neoadjuvant therapy. Produced via immunoSEQ multiplex PCR; TCRdb's table is partial and in-frame only. This table holds 31,000 or so clones, around 90% found once. The material sequenced was PBMCs. The receptors were gathered from a human donor with pancreatic ductal adenocarcinoma.

Here the CDR3 reads CASSQESRVSYGYTF. DNA for the CDR3: TGTGCCAGCAGTCAGGAGAGCAGAGTCTCCTATGGCTACACCTTC. This chain links TRBV6-5 with TRBJ1-2; D ambiguous. From germline, CDR1 is MNHEY and CDR2 SVGAGI. This CDR3 is 15 amino acids long. V was clipped by 5 bases and J by 4 bases, with 17 bases between them.

This chain uses TRBV5-1 with TRBJ2-2; no clear D. The CDR3 length is 14 residues. Germline lookup yields CDR1 SGHRS and CDR2 YFSETQ. Trimming removed 5 bases from V and 4 bases from J, with 12 bases in between. In DNA, the CDR3 is TGCGCCAGCAGGCCCTCATGGACCACCGGGGAGCTGTTTTTT. This encodes CASRPSWTTGELFF.

The rearrangement joins TRBV27 to TRBJ1-2, with 8 bases aligning to TRBD1. Losses at the gene ends were 1 base for V and 4 bases for J; bases not matched to a gene: 5. The length of the CDR3 is 15 residues. CDR1 MNHEY and CDR2 SMNVEV come from the germline V gene (reference sequence). The CDR3 nucleotides are TGTGCCAGCAGTTTATACCGGACAGGGTCCTATGGCTACACCTTC. Residues: CASSLYRTGSYGYTF.

The chain links TRBV6-1 to TRBJ1-3; D unclear. From germline, CDR1 is MNHNS and CDR2 SASEGT. Trimming removed 4 bases from V and 0 bases from J, with 10 bases in between. The CDR3 runs to 15 residues. The CDR3 loop reads CASSGVWVSGNTIYF. DNA for the CDR3: TGTGCCAGCAGTGGGGTGTGGGTCTCTGGAAACACCATATATTTT.

V gene TRBV6-6 combines with J gene TRBJ1-1; a weak D match, TRBD1 (5 bases). CDR1 is MNHNY and CDR2 is SVGAGI in the germline V gene (reference sequence). Trimming removed 3 bases from V and 5 bases from J, with 16 bases in between. The CDR3 spans 15 residues. This chain's CDR3 is CASSYFGGEGTEAFF. CDR3 DNA sequence: TGTGCCAGCAGTTATTTCGGCGGGGAGGGGACTGAAGCTTTCTTT.

This clone was detected once. This rearrangement joins TRBV19 to TRBJ2-2, with D maybe TRBD1 (5 bases). V was pared by 7 bases and J by 4 bases, with 16 bases between. This CDR3 has 15 amino acids. The germline CDR1 and CDR2 sequences are LNHDA and SQIVND (reference sequence). Here the CDR3 reads CASIVRGGITGELFF. The CDR3 DNA sequence: TGTGCCAGTATCGTTAGGGGTGGCATCACCGGGGAGCTGTTTTTT.

This chain links TRBV4-3 with TRBJ1-3; no firm D call. Trimming took 1 base from V and 0 from J, leaving 7 bases between them. Germline-derived CDR1 and CDR2 are LGHNA and YSLEER. The CDR3 loop spans 15 amino acids. The CDR3 here is CASSQGFLSGNTIYF. CDR3 nucleotides: TGCGCCAGCAGCCAAGGATTCCTCTCTGGAAACACCATATATTTT.

The chain employs TRBV6-1 and TRBJ2-3, with 10 bases identical to TRBD1. The CDR3 contains 14 residues. Losses at the gene ends were 5 bases for V and 4 bases for J; bases not matched to a gene: 3. The germline gives CDR1 MNHNS, CDR2 SASEGT. The chain's CDR3 is CASSRQGAADTQYF. The CDR3 DNA reads TGTGCCAGCAGTCGACAGGGGGCAGCAGATACGCAGTATTTT.

The chain employs TRBV7-9 and TRBJ1-2; 8 bases are shared with TRBD1. Trimming took 5 bases from V and 2 from J; bases not matched to a gene: 7. CDR3 length: 15 residues. In germline, CDR1 is SEHNR, CDR2 FQNEAQ (reference sequence). CDR3 DNA: TGTGCCAGCAGCCCCGGGACAGGACACAACTATGGCTACACCTTC. Translating it yields CASSPGTGHNYGYTF.

V and J are TRBV2 and TRBJ2-1, with D maybe TRBD1 (5 bases). The V end lost 6 bases, the J end lost 5 bases, and 11 bases lay between the germline ends. The CDR3 is 13 amino acids. From germline, CDR1 is SNHLY and CDR2 FYNNEI. CDR3 loop: CASRSTGNNEQFF. For the CDR3, the DNA is TGTGCCAGCAGGTCCACAGGTAACAATGAGCAGTTCTTC.

The rearrangement uses TRBV5-1 and TRBJ2-7, with D maybe TRBD1 (6 bases). Germline loops: CDR1 SGHRS, CDR2 YFSETQ. V shed 3 bases and J shed 3 bases, with 22 bases lying between them. The CDR3 is made up of 17 amino acids. The CDR3 protein is CASSSGYLRDKYYEQYF. The CDR3, as DNA: TGCGCCAGCAGCTCGGGGTACCTCCGGGACAAATACTACGAGCAGTACTTC. Drawing the rest from reference TRBV5-1 and TRBJ2-7, the complete variable domain is KAGVTQTPRYLIKTRGQQVTLSCSPISGHRSVSWYQQTPGQGLQFLFEYFSETQRNKGNFPGRFSGRQFSNSRSEMNVSTLELGDSALYLCASSSGYLRDKYYEQYFGPGTRLTVT.

The CDR3 DNA follows: TGTGCAAGTCGCTTAGGGACTAGCGATGAGCAGTTCTTC. This codes for CASRLGTSDEQFF. The chain uses TRBV12-2 and TRBJ2-1; TRBD2, the table's D call, lacks a check against the DNA. TRBV12-2 constitutes a pseudogene. This CDR3 region has 13 residues.

V usage is TRBV6-4 and J usage is TRBJ1-1, with D perhaps matching TRBD1 (5 bases). The germline gives CDR1 MRHNA, CDR2 SNTAGT. V was trimmed by 2 bases and J by 11 bases, leaving 12 bases between them. The CDR3 length is 12 residues. This chain's CDR3 is CASSDRVGTAFF. CDR3 coding DNA: TGTGCCAGCAGTGACAGGGTGGGGACGGCTTTCTTT.

The chain carries TRBV11-3 and TRBJ2-5, with TRBD1 matching 7 bases. Germline V CDR1 and CDR2: SGHNT, YENEEA. V shed 0 bases and J 5 bases; nucleotides not matched to a gene: 6. This CDR3 has 15 amino acids. The CDR3 loop reads CASSLEGTVQETQYF. CDR3 nucleotide sequence: TGTGCCAGCAGCTTAGAAGGGACAGTCCAGGAGACCCAGTACTTC.